The following is a T cell receptor (beta chain) sequence with its context. The length of the CDR3 is 15 residues. Germline CDR1 and CDR2: SGHNT and YYREEE (reference sequence). V lost 7 bases, J lost 2 bases, and 17 bases lay in between. The data originate from a study of T cell responses to AZD1222 COVID-19 vaccine. The method was immunoSEQ multiplex PCR; TCRdb's version includes in-frame clones alone and lacks a portion of them. The table shows about 130,000 clones, with around nine tenths occurring only once. This specimen was peripheral blood, taken on day 0 of AZD1222 vaccination. V and J are TRBV5-4 and TRBJ2-3, with D possibly being TRBD2 (6 bases). This receptor was taken from an adult in good health. Here the CDR3 DNA reads TGTGCCAGCCAGCGTTTAGGAGGGTTCACAGATACGCAGTATTTT. Translating it yields CASQRLGGFTDTQYF. Full variable domain (missing parts from reference TRBV5-4 and TRBJ2-3): ETGVTQSPTHLIKTRGQQVTLRCSSQSGHNTVSWYQQALGQGPQFIFQYYREEENGRGNFPPRFSGLQFPNYSSELNVNALELDDSALYLCASQRLGGFTDTQYFGPGTRLTVL.